This T cell receptor beta chain was obtained from a study of control samples from healthy donors and cancer patients. The data were produced by immunoSEQ multiplex PCR, yet TCRdb's version contains in-frame clones alone and is incomplete. This sample has about 130,000 clones; roughly 87% occur once, and the top ten carry around 2%. Trimming removed 3 bases at V and 0 bases at J, with 12 bases between. This CDR3 has 17 residues. The V gene's germline CDR1 is LNHDA and CDR2 SQIVND (reference sequence). This clonotype originated in a man aged 18 to 30 in good health. The V call is TRBV19, the J call TRBJ2-6; D ambiguous. Sequencing was performed on blood. CDR3 residues: CASSIPASGSGANVLTF. Here the CDR3 DNA reads TGTGCCAGTAGTATTCCGGCCTCTGGCTCTGGGGCCAACGTCCTGACTTTC.